These 8 T cell receptor beta chains were all obtained from the same sample, sequenced in a study of CXCR3-negative and CXCR3-positive naive CD8 T cells. These receptors' antigens are unknown. The TRB libraries of cDNA were built by UMI-labeled 5' RACE. No DNA is given; TCRdb re-called the 5' RACE reads and lists each CDR3 protein once. Its table lists about 150,000 distinct CDR3 sequences. Study-level points and caveats: In CXCR3-positive naive cells, the TRB CDR3s were more hydrophobic than in CXCR3-negative naive cells.

The sample consisted of naive CXCR3+ CD8+ T cells from blood. Noted subset: CD45RO-CCR7+CD27+CD95- naive CD8+ T cells expressing CXCR3 (TNR3+). These receptors all stem from a human donor in good health. Some clones in this sample may be carry-over from other donors' samples.

The genes are TRBV20-1 and TRBJ2-1. This CDR3 is built from 14 residues. CDR1 is DFQATT and CDR2 is SNEGSKA in the germline V gene (reference sequence). The CDR3 sequence: CSALHLSSYNEQFF.

V is TRBV7-9 and J is TRBJ1-1; TCRdb names TRBD1, which stays unverified in the absence of DNA. Germline V gene sequence: CDR1 SEHNR, CDR2 FQNEAQ (reference sequence). CDR3 length equals 16 residues. The CDR3 loop reads CASSTTGPPRDTEAFF.

This rearrangement joins TRBV29-1 to TRBJ2-7; absent DNA, TCRdb's TRBD2 call cannot be checked. CDR1 SQVTM and CDR2 ANQGSEA come from the germline V gene. The CDR3 covers 14 residues. The chain's CDR3 is CSVGLAGGVHEQYF.

The chain has TRBV3-1 and TRBJ2-5; TCRdb selects TRBD2, and the lack of DNA leaves this call unchecked. Germline V gene lookup returns CDR1 LGHDT and CDR2 YNNKEL (reference sequence). The CDR3 length is 17 residues. The CDR3 sequence: CASSPTSGDLKGETQYF.

This chain joins TRBV7-3 and TRBJ2-1; TCRdb's D call, TRBD2, is unchecked because there is no DNA. The V gene's germline CDR1 is SGHTA and CDR2 FQGTGA. The CDR3 is 16 residues long. CDR3 in amino acids: CASSYGLAGTYNEQFF.

The rearrangement uses TRBV29-1 and TRBJ2-1; checking the TCRdb D call of TRBD1 is not possible without DNA. This CDR3 contains 15 residues. Germline CDR1 SQVTM, CDR2 ANQGSEA. The CDR3 region is CSVEDLWGQGYEQFF.

The chain joins TRBV20-1 to TRBJ2-3; TCRdb lists TRBD1, though no DNA is available to test this call. The CDR3 is 15 residues long. Germline V gene data show CDR1 as DFQATT and CDR2 as SNEGSKA (reference sequence). The CDR3 protein is CSARDRDWGPDTQYF.

The chain is built from TRBV28 and TRBJ1-1; TCRdb's D call, TRBD1, is unchecked because there is no DNA. Germline assignment: CDR1 MDHEN and CDR2 SYDVKM. This CDR3 comprises 15 residues. This chain's CDR3 is CASSPEGVGNTEAFF. The full variable domain, in which reference TRBV28 and TRBJ1-1 provide the parts outside the CDR3, is DVKVTQSSRYLVKRTGEKVFLECVQDMDHENMFWYRQDPGLGLRLIYFSYDVKMKEKGDIPEGYSVSREKKERFSLILESASTNQTSMYLCASSPEGVGNTEAFFGQGTRLTVV.